Following are 26 T cell receptor beta chains from one sample sequenced in a study of blood T cell repertoires in COVID-19. Sequencing used immunoSEQ multiplex PCR; TCRdb keeps in-frame clones, though not all of them. The sample yields 200,000 to 300,000 clones, approximately 86% seen once. Input material: peripheral blood. These TCRs come from a woman aged 70-85 years with active or convalescent COVID-19.

This clone was observed once. The chain employs TRBV19 and TRBJ1-2; D not resolved. This CDR3 is built from 15 residues. CDR1 LNHDA and CDR2 SQIVND come from the germline V gene (reference sequence). Trimming took 8 bases from V and 6 from J, leaving 22 bases between them. This chain's CDR3 is CASLPREEALHGYTF. The CDR3 nucleotides are TGTGCCAGTTTGCCTCGGGAGGAGGCGTTACATGGCTACACCTTC.

V is TRBV6-2 or TRBV6-3 and J is TRBJ1-2; D might be TRBD1 (6 bases). Germline V gives CDR1 MNHEY, CDR2 SVGEGT. V lost 3 bases and J lost 6, with 11 bases in between. This CDR3 is built from 13 residues. The CDR3 nucleotides are TGTGCCAGCAGTTATCTGTACAGGGATGGCTACACCTTC. Amino acids: CASSYLYRDGYTF.

The chain combines TRBV19 with TRBJ2-4; D perhaps matches TRBD1 (6 bases). The CDR3 sequence is 14 residues long. The V end lost 6 bases, the J end lost 3 bases, and 12 bases lay between the germline ends. Germline CDR1 is LNHDA and CDR2 is SQIVND (reference sequence). The CDR3 sequence is CASSLQGVKNIQYF. In nucleotides, the CDR3 is TGTGCCAGTAGCCTACAGGGAGTCAAAAACATTCAGTACTTC. Supplemented by reference TRBV19 and TRBJ2-4, the full variable domain reads DGGITQSPKYLFRKEGQNVTLSCEQNLNHDAMYWYRQDPGQGLRLIYYSQIVNDFQKGDIAEGYSVSREKKESFPLTVTSAQKNPTAFYLCASSLQGVKNIQYFGAGTRLSVL.

This clone was observed once. The genes are TRBV18 and TRBJ1-3; D gene ambiguous. Germline-derived CDR1 and CDR2 are KGHSH and LQKENI. The CDR3 totals 16 residues. V was cut by 0 bases and J by 0 bases, with 9 bases left in between. The CDR3 sequence is CASSPPDFRSGNTIYF. For the CDR3, the DNA is TGTGCCAGCTCACCACCGGACTTTCGCTCTGGAAACACCATATATTTT.

The chain has TRBV7-2 and TRBJ1-2; a weak D match, TRBD1 (5 bases). V was cut by 1 base and J by 6 bases, with 15 bases left in between. This CDR3 contains 15 residues. CDR1 is SGHTA and CDR2 is FQGNSA in the germline V gene. In DNA, the CDR3 is TGTGCCAGCAGCTTAGGAGTATCAGGGTGGGATGGCTACACCTTC. Translated, it gives CASSLGVSGWDGYTF.

The rearrangement joins TRBV3-1 (or the pseudogene TRBV3-2) to TRBJ1-2; 8 bases are shared with TRBD1. This CDR3 region has 14 residues. Germline-derived CDR1 and CDR2 are LGHDT and YNNKEL (reference sequence). V trimming: 4 bases; J trimming: 6 bases; junction bases outside the gene matches: 7. The chain's CDR3 is CASSRQDRVNGYTF. The CDR3 DNA is TGTGCCAGCAGCCGGCAGGACAGGGTGAATGGCTACACCTTC.

The V gene is TRBV19, the J gene TRBJ1-2; TRBD1 might be the D (6 bases). Germline V lookup: CDR1 LNHDA, CDR2 SQIVND (reference sequence). The CDR3 is 14 amino acids. V lost 7 bases, J lost 0 bases, and 12 bases lay in between. In nucleotides, the CDR3 is TGTGCCAGTATTACAGGGTCCCCTAACTATGGCTACACCTTC. As protein: CASITGSPNYGYTF.

This clone was found many times. The V gene is TRBV24-1, the J gene TRBJ1-5; D remains ambiguous. This CDR3 is built from 17 residues. V was shortened by 5 bases and J by 1 base, with 17 bases between the two germline ends. CDR1 and CDR2 from the germline V gene are KGHDR and SFDVKD. The CDR3 sequence: CATSARGGRTSNQPQHF. The DNA for the CDR3 is TGTGCCACCAGTGCTCGGGGTGGCCGAACGAGCAATCAGCCCCAGCATTTT.

The chain joins TRBV4-3 to TRBJ2-7; TRBD2 matches 7 bases. The CDR3 runs 17 residues. CDR1 is LGHNA and CDR2 is YSLEER in the germline V gene. The V gene end was trimmed by 1 base and the J gene end by 3 bases; junction bases not matched to a gene: 12. Here the CDR3 reads CASSQGLSSGTNYEQYF. The CDR3 bases are TGCGCCAGCAGCCAAGGACTTTCTAGCGGCACTAACTACGAGCAGTACTTC.

V and J are TRBV4-3 and TRBJ1-4, with D unresolved. The CDR3 is 15 residues long. Germline assignment: CDR1 LGHNA and CDR2 YSLEER. V lost 0 bases and J 8 bases, leaving 13 bases between the germline ends. The CDR3 nucleotides read TGCGCCAGCAGCCAAGACGGGAGGGTGGAAGAAAAACTGTTTTTT. Its translation is CASSQDGRVEEKLFF.

V gene TRBV11-2 combines with J gene TRBJ2-3; D remains ambiguous. The CDR3 totals 14 residues. Per the germline V gene, CDR1 is SGHAT and CDR2 is FQNNGV. The V end lost 7 bases, the J end lost 5 bases, and 16 bases lay between the germline ends. The CDR3 nucleotides are TGTGCCAGCACAGGTTTACCACCCATAGATACGCAGTATTTT. Amino acids: CASTGLPPIDTQYF.

The table lists this clone with a count of one. V and J are TRBV3-1 (or the pseudogene TRBV3-2) and TRBJ2-7; D possibly corresponds to TRBD1 (6 bases). This CDR3 has 16 amino acids. Germline CDR1 is LGHDT and CDR2 is YNNKEL (reference sequence). Trimming stripped 3 bases from V and 2 bases from J, with 17 bases between. The CDR3 region has the DNA TGTGCCAGCAGCCACTCCGACAGGAGACCCACCTACGAGCAGTACTTC. Translated, it gives CASSHSDRRPTYEQYF.

This clone was seen a handful of times. This chain connects TRBV21-1 to TRBJ1-3. TRBV21-1 is noted as a pseudogene. This CDR3 has 16 amino acids. Written as DNA, the CDR3 is TGTGCCAGCAGCAAGTTGACTGCGAACTCTGGAAACACCATATATTTT. Encoded protein: CASSKLTANSGNTIYF.

The chain combines TRBV27 with TRBJ1-5, with 7 bases aligning to TRBD1. The CDR3 length is 16 residues. From germline, CDR1 is MNHEY and CDR2 SMNVEV (reference sequence). With 0 bases clipped from V and 3 bases from J, the junction kept 5 bases outside the gene matches. The CDR3 region has the DNA TGTGCCAGCAGTTTATCAGTGACAGGGAACAATCAGCCCCAGCATTTT. Protein: CASSLSVTGNNQPQHF.

The J gene is TRBJ2-7, the V gene TRBV5-6; 9 bases fit TRBD1. J was trimmed by 6 bases and V by 2 bases; bases with no gene match: 9. The CDR3 has 15 residues. Germline CDR1 is SGHDT and CDR2 is YYEEEE. The CDR3, as DNA: TGTGCCAGCAGCTTCCGGGACAGGGTTGTAAGCGAGCAGTACTTC. The encoded protein is CASSFRDRVVSEQYF. The full variable domain, with the rest looked up from reference TRBV5-6 and TRBJ2-7, is DAGVTQSPTHLIKTRGQQVTLRCSPKSGHDTVSWYQQALGQGPQFIFQYYEEEERQRGNFPDRFSGHQFPNYSSELNVNALLLGDSALYLCASSFRDRVVSEQYFGPGTRLTVT.

This clone showed up just once. The chain uses TRBV5-1 and TRBJ2-1; 14 bases match TRBD2. In germline, CDR1 is SGHRS, CDR2 YFSETQ. The V segment lost 2 bases and the J segment 6 bases; nucleotides outside the gene matches: 7. The CDR3 runs 17 residues. CDR3 sequence: CASSLTTSGGASNEQFF. The CDR3 region has the DNA TGCGCCAGCAGCTTAACGACTAGCGGGGGGGCTAGCAATGAGCAGTTCTTC.

The chain joins TRBV5-1 to TRBJ1-1; D gene unclear. The V end was cut by 5 bases, the J end by 0 bases, with 14 bases between. Germline CDR1 SGHRS, CDR2 YFSETQ. The CDR3 spans 15 residues. CDR3 amino acids: CASSLFWELNTEAFF. The CDR3 DNA reads TGCGCCAGCAGTCTATTCTGGGAGTTGAACACTGAAGCTTTCTTT.

The rearrangement joins TRBV7-9 to TRBJ1-2, with D perhaps matching TRBD1 (6 bases). The CDR3 contains 13 residues. The germline CDR1 and CDR2 sequences are SEHNR and FQNEAQ (reference sequence). Trimming removed 5 bases at V and 4 bases at J, with 11 bases between. CDR3 loop: CASSPLRGYGYTF. The CDR3 region has the DNA TGTGCCAGCAGCCCCCTCAGGGGCTATGGCTACACCTTC.

This clone was found a few times. The chain links TRBV2 to TRBJ1-2; 8 bases align to TRBD1. Per germline, CDR1 SNHLY and CDR2 FYNNEI. The CDR3 has 13 residues. The ends lost 4 bases at V and 7 bases at J; junction bases unmatched: 5. CDR3 sequence: CASSAPGGSGYTF. The CDR3, as DNA: TGTGCCAGCAGTGCCCCAGGGGGCTCTGGCTACACCTTC.

CDR3 DNA sequence: TGTGCCAGTGGCACCGGGACAGTTTCCTACGAGCAGTACTTC. Its protein is CASGTGTVSYEQYF. The chain has TRBV7-8 and TRBJ2-7, with TRBD1 matching over 7 bases. The germline V gene encodes CDR1 SGHVS and CDR2 FQNEAQ. CDR3 length: 14 amino acids. V shed 9 bases, J shed 1 base, and the junction held 9 bases outside the gene matches.

This chain uses TRBV29-1 with TRBJ1-1; unclear D gene. The CDR3 sequence is 14 residues long. V gave up 1 base and J gave up 1 base, with 10 bases separating them. Looked up from germline, CDR1 is SQVTM and CDR2 is ANQGSEA. CDR3 in amino acids: CSVEAFAGNTEAFF. CDR3 nucleotide sequence: TGCAGCGTTGAAGCGTTCGCGGGGAACACTGAAGCTTTCTTT.

The chain recombines TRBV7-2 with TRBJ1-3; TRBD1 is a possible D gene (5 bases). Germline CDR1 reads SGHTA; CDR2 reads FQGNSA. The CDR3 loop spans 15 amino acids. The germline V and J ends were trimmed by 1 base and 4 bases, with 11 bases remaining between them. CDR3 DNA: TGTGCCAGCAGCTTAGTGTTAGGGGAAGGAAACACCATATATTTT. Its translation is CASSLVLGEGNTIYF.

The V and J genes are TRBV11-3 and TRBJ2-5, with D unresolved. Germline V gene sequence: CDR1 SGHNT, CDR2 YENEEA. Trimming stripped 3 bases from V and 5 bases from J, with 4 bases between. The CDR3 contains 11 residues. CDR3 DNA sequence: TGTGCCAGCAGCTTCGGGGAGACCCAGTACTTC. Amino acid sequence: CASSFGETQYF.

The chain recombines TRBV5-1 with TRBJ1-2; D uncertain. Germline CDR1 SGHRS, CDR2 YFSETQ. Trimming stripped 0 bases from V and 6 bases from J, with 15 bases between. CDR3 length: 15 amino acids. The chain's CDR3 is CASSLDEGFRNGYTF. The CDR3 DNA reads as TGCGCCAGCAGCTTGGACGAGGGATTCCGGAATGGCTACACCTTC.

This clone was picked up one time. The gene calls are TRBV11-3 and TRBJ2-1; D might be TRBD2 (6 bases). The germline gives CDR1 SGHNT, CDR2 YENEEA. Trimming took 5 bases from V and 5 from J, leaving 16 bases between them. This CDR3 contains 15 residues. The CDR3 nucleotides read TGTGCCAGCAGCCCAAGACTAGGTTTCGACAATGAGCAGTTCTTC. It specifies CASSPRLGFDNEQFF.

The chain combines TRBV7-8 with TRBJ2-7, with D possibly being TRBD1 (5 bases). Trimming removed 5 bases at V and 5 bases at J, with 19 bases between. CDR3 length equals 15 residues. Per germline, CDR1 SGHVS and CDR2 FQNEAQ. The CDR3, as DNA: TGTGCCAGCAGCGTAGAAAACAGGCCTGGGGACGAGCAGTACTTC. It yields the protein CASSVENRPGDEQYF.